These T cell receptor beta chains were read from a single sample in a study of blood T cell repertoires in COVID-19. Clones were read by immunoSEQ multiplex PCR, and TCRdb kept only the in-frame ones, dropping some. The sample gives around 200,000 clones, around 84% of which show up once; 14% is in the top ten. Source material: peripheral blood. The receptors were gathered from a woman in her seventies with COVID-19, enrolled during active disease. Each CDR3 is given with its conserved first and last residue. The order of the fields is V gene, J gene, clone size, CDR3 protein. Clone sizes are given selectively: once, few, many, or a class where the clone is expanded.

>TRBV2|TRBJ2-1|-
CASSFQAPEVDEQFF
>TRBV2|TRBJ1-2|-
CASSSGSNYGYTF
>TRBV19|TRBJ2-7|-
CASSPRLVSYEQYF
>TRBV7-2|TRBJ2-4|-
CASSEGGDSYKNIQYF
>TRBV27|TRBJ1-5|-
CASSLERGQPQHF
>TRBV18|TRBJ1-1|-
CASSRGRDTEAFF
>TRBV28|TRBJ2-5|-
CASRIRTGIQETQYF
>TRBV7-2|TRBJ2-7|-
CASSVRVSGSYEQYF
>TRBV3-1/TRBV3-2|TRBJ2-5|-
CASIETGRWETQYF
>TRBV7-2|TRBJ1-5|-
CASSLNYQPQHF
>TRBV5-1|TRBJ1-2|-
CASSLIQANYGYTF
>TRBV3-1/TRBV3-2|TRBJ2-5|-
CASSQAGSLETQYF
>TRBV24-1|TRBJ2-5|-
CATSEAAQETQYF
>TRBV11-2|TRBJ1-4|-
CASSLLRGIEEKLFF
>TRBV24-1|TRBJ2-3|-
CATSDFVADTQYF
>TRBV30|TRBJ1-1|-
CAWSRGHPNTEAFF
>TRBV5-1|TRBJ1-1|-
CASSSTGAGGSEAFF
>TRBV30|TRBJ2-1|-
CAWSVYADYNEQFF
>TRBV5-1|TRBJ2-5|-
CASRTSVQETQYF
>TRBV18|TRBJ1-6|-
CASSPGQGGSPLHF
>TRBV19|TRBJ2-4|-
CASSSHPGAKNIQYF
>TRBV28|TRBJ1-4|-
CASSFRQGRTEKLFF
>TRBV6-6|TRBJ1-5|-
CASSYFDNSQPQHF
>TRBV6-5|TRBJ2-1|once
CASSYSSSGRRNEQFF
>TRBV6-1|TRBJ2-7|-
CASSEDGTGSDEQYF
>TRBV10-3|TRBJ1-2|-
CAISQDRGAYGYTF
>TRBV2|TRBJ2-2|-
CATGRENTGELFF
>TRBV19|TRBJ2-1|-
CASRKEGANEQFF
>TRBV19|TRBJ1-2|-
CASSIEWGSRGYGYTF
>TRBV7-9|TRBJ1-3|few
CASSFGLAGRGNTIYF
>TRBV6-2/TRBV6-3|TRBJ1-1|-
CASSSPRGGTEAFF
>TRBV11-2|TRBJ2-7|-
CASSHRGTSSYEQYF
>TRBV7-9|TRBJ2-5|-
CASSGGTGPRLQETQYF
>TRBV3-1/TRBV3-2|TRBJ2-2|-
CASSRSGVNTGELFF
>TRBV18|TRBJ1-1|-
CASSPQQKGASYTEAFF
>TRBV7-9|TRBJ2-7|once
CASSPTESYEQYF
>TRBV27|TRBJ1-6|-
CASSSPRGNKSSYNSPLHF
>TRBV27|TRBJ2-1|-
CASISSGGVNEQFF
>TRBV6-5|TRBJ1-5|-
CASCAGYAAQPQHF
>TRBV6-5|TRBJ1-1|-
CASSYSAGAEAFF
>TRBV3-1/TRBV3-2|TRBJ2-7|-
CASSPTGPGGYEQYF
>TRBV25-1|TRBJ2-5|-
CASSSAGGETQYF
>TRBV6-1|TRBJ2-5|-
CASSDGEETQYF
>TRBV6-5|TRBJ2-2|-
CASSLRAGGPGELFF
>TRBV7-2|TRBJ2-4|-
CASSQSPGENIQYF
>TRBV2|TRBJ2-3|-
CASRTLAGGPDTQYF
>TRBV14|TRBJ2-5|-
CASSLGLQETQYF
>TRBV7-9|TRBJ2-7|-
CASSFRGNGDEQYF
>TRBV7-5|TRBJ2-2|-
CARDHLECGQGGTTGELFF
>TRBV10-3|TRBJ1-5|few
CATKAGQVGPSQHF
>TRBV6-2/TRBV6-3|TRBJ1-5|-
CASSDGTGRYQPQHF
>TRBV2|TRBJ1-3|few
CASSDGGSLGNTIYF
>TRBV5-1|TRBJ2-1|-
CASSPVAGGSYNEQFF
>TRBV6-5|TRBJ1-2|few
CASSYDRNYGYTF
>TRBV7-2|TRBJ2-7|-
CASSQGNAPYEQYF
>TRBV12-3/TRBV12-4|TRBJ2-3|-
CASSTGGGQYF
>TRBV27|TRBJ1-1|-
CASGFKGMRTEAFF
>TRBV12-3/TRBV12-4|TRBJ1-1|-
CARHKQMNTEAFF